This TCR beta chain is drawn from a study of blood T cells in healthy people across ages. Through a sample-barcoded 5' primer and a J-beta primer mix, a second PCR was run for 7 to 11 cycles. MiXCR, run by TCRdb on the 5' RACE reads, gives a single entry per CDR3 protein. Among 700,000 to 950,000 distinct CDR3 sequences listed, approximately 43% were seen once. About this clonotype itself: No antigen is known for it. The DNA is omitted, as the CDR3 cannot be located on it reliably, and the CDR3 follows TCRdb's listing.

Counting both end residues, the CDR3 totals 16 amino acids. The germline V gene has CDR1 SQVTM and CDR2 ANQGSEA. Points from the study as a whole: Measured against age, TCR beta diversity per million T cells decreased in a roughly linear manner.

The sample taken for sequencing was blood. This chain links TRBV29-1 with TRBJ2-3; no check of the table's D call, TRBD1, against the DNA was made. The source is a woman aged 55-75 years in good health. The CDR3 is CSVGSGTGGSTDTRYF.